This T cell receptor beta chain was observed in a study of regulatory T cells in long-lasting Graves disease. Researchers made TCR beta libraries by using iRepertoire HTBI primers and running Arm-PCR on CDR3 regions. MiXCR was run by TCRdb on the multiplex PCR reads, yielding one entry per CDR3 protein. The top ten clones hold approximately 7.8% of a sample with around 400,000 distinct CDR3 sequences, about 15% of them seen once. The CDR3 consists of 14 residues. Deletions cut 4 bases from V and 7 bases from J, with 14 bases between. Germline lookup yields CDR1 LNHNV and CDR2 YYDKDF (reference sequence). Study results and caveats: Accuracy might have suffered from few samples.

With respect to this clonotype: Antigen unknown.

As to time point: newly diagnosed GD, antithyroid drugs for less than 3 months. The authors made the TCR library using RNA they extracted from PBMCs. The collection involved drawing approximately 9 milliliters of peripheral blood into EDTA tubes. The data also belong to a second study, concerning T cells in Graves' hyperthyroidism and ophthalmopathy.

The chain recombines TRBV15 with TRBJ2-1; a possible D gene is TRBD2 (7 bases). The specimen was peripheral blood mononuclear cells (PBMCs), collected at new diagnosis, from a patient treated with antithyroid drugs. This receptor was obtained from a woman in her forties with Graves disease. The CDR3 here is CATSIGGGMNEQFF. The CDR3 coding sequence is TGTGCCACCAGCATAGGGGGAGGGATGAATGAGCAGTTCTTC.